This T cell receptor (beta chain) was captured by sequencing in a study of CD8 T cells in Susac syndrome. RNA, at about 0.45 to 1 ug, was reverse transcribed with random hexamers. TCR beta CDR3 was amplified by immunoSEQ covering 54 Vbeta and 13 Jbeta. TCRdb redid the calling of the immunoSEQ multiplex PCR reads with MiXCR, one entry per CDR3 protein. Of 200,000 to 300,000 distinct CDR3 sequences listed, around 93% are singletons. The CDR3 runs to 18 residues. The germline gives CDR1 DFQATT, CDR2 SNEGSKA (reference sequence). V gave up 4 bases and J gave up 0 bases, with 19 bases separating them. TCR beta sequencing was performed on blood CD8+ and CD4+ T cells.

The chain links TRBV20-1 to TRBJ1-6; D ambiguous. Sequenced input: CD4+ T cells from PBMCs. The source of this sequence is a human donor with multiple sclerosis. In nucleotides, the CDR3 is TGCAGTGCTACGTTAGGTCGTCAACACAACTCCTATAATTCACCCCTCCACTTT. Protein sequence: CSATLGRQHNSYNSPLHF.